Listed below are T cell receptor beta chains from one sample, sequenced in a study of shared clonotypes between healthy human individuals. Method: immunoSEQ multiplex PCR; TCRdb's copy keeps in-frame clones and lacks some. The sample holds over 2 million clones; 80% to 95% are singletons and the top ten take around 0.4%. The sequenced material came from naive CD4+ T cells from PBMCs. The receptors stem from a man younger than 35 in good health. Some clones in this sample may be carry-over from other donors' samples. Each CDR3 is given with its conserved first and last residue.

J: TRBJ2-7
V: TRBV5-1
length: 14
CDR3: CASSFSGRSREQYF

J: TRBJ2-2
V: TRBV7-3
length: 15
CDR3: CASSLGRANTGELFF

J: TRBJ2-1
V: TRBV6-1
length: 17
CDR3: CASSEAPHRGSYNEQFF

J: TRBJ2-1
V: TRBV19
length: 15
CDR3: CASSIDHSSYNEQFF

J: TRBJ2-7
V: TRBV27
length: 14
CDR3: CASSYRDGGYEQYF

J: TRBJ1-6
V: TRBV7-2
length: 12
CDR3: CASSRLNSPLHF

J: TRBJ2-5
V: TRBV30
length: 14
CDR3: CAWSSGTGMETQYF

J: TRBJ2-7
V: TRBV5-1
length: 14
CDR3: CASSIQGAYDEQYF

J: TRBJ2-5
V: TRBV5-1
length: 14
CDR3: CASSLVTGQETQYF

J: TRBJ2-7
V: TRBV9
length: 16
CDR3: CASSVGKLAGSFEQYF

J: TRBJ2-2
V: TRBV10-2
length: 19
CDR3: CASSSLYRGGGANTGELFF

J: TRBJ2-6
V: TRBV5-1
length: 14
CDR3: CASSAFSGANVLTF

J: TRBJ2-7
V: TRBV15
length: 15
CDR3: CATSRDRDGFGGQYF

J: TRBJ2-1
V: TRBV5-4
length: 17
CDR3: CASSPPGRRPGDNEQFF

J: TRBJ1-5
V: TRBV11-2
length: 14
CDR3: CASSFGGVGQPQHF

J: TRBJ2-7
V: TRBV27
length: 13
CDR3: CASSLSTGHEQYF

J: TRBJ2-5
V: TRBV11-2
length: 14
CDR3: CASSPRRQVETQYF

J: TRBJ1-1
V: TRBV5-4
length: 15
CDR3: CASSSTGSGTTEAFF

J: TRBJ2-1
V: TRBV28
length: 12
CDR3: CASSLPRSEQFF

J: TRBJ2-7
V: TRBV28
length: 13
CDR3: CASTSGGSYEQYF

J: TRBJ1-5
V: TRBV7-2
length: 15
CDR3: CASSLGGSHNQPQHF

J: TRBJ1-5
V: TRBV27
length: 12
CDR3: CASRDRNQPQHF

J: TRBJ2-1
V: TRBV29-1
length: 14
CDR3: CSVRTSGWYNEQFF

J: TRBJ1-6
V: TRBV5-1
length: 15
CDR3: CASSPDGAANSPLHF

J: TRBJ2-4
V: TRBV6-1
length: 13
CDR3: CASSEGSRNIQYF

J: TRBJ2-7
V: TRBV15
length: 13
CDR3: CATSRIVTREQYF